The 22 T cell receptor beta chains in this list originate from one sample, sequenced in a study of radiotherapy plus CTLA-4 blockade in lung cancer. Only in-frame clones appear in the TCRdb table, and some are missing; sequencing was by immunoSEQ multiplex PCR. Of about 68,000 clones in the sample, less than 80% were seen once. The sequencing used peripheral blood, collected from a patient treated with radiotherapy plus ipilimumab. These receptors all come from a human donor with non-small cell lung cancer who had a complete response to radiotherapy plus ipilimumab.

The rearrangement uses TRBV10-3 and TRBJ1-1; weak D call: TRBD1 (5 bases). V shed 6 bases and J shed 3 bases, with 11 bases lying between them. The CDR3 contains 13 residues. The V gene's germline CDR1 is ENHRY and CDR2 SYGVKD. This CDR3 is CAISGGQDTEAFF. The CDR3 DNA reads TGTGCCATCAGCGGGGGTCAGGACACTGAAGCTTTCTTT.

The chain employs TRBV4-3 and TRBJ2-2; D is unclear. CDR3 length: 16 residues. V gave up 1 base and J gave up 4 bases, with 13 bases separating them. Germline-derived CDR1 and CDR2 are LGHNA and YSLEER. The CDR3 DNA is TGCGCCAGCAGCCAAGTGTCCCGGTCGGGCACCGGGGAGCTGTTTTTT. Protein product: CASSQVSRSGTGELFF.

This clone was recorded at least ten times. The gene calls are TRBV7-2 and TRBJ2-1, with a possible D match to TRBD2 (6 bases). The CDR3 extends over 16 amino acids. Germline V gene sequence: CDR1 SGHTA, CDR2 FQGNSA. Deletions cut 4 bases from V and 7 bases from J, with 20 bases between. CDR3 loop: CASSSPIAERLNEQFF. CDR3 nucleotide sequence: TGTGCCAGCAGCTCCCCAATAGCGGAACGACTTAATGAGCAGTTCTTC.

This chain joins TRBV7-6 and TRBJ1-1, with D possibly TRBD1 on 5 matching bases. Germline V gene lookup returns CDR1 SGHVS and CDR2 FNYEAQ. The length of the CDR3 is 16 residues. The V and J ends lost 1 base and 1 base respectively, with 13 bases between them. CDR3 region: CASSLEEGPPNTEAFF. CDR3 DNA sequence: TGTGCCAGCAGCTTAGAGGAGGGACCGCCGAACACTGAAGCTTTCTTT.

As concerns this clone: At one of its ends the junction is not consistent with the germline gene, which may arise from a read error. V is TRBV10-3 and J is TRBJ2-5, with D perhaps TRBD2 (5 bases). The germline CDR1 and CDR2 sequences are ENHRY and SYGVKD. The CDR3 covers 13 residues. The CDR3 sequence: CAISLEAQQTQYF. In nucleotides, the CDR3 is TGTGCCATCAGTCTGGAGGCCCAACAGACCCAGTACTTC.

The chain employs TRBV6-5 and TRBJ1-1; D might be TRBD1 (5 bases). The CDR3 contains 14 residues. Germline values: CDR1 MNHEY, CDR2 SVGAGI. Trimming cost V 3 bases and J 1 base, with 9 bases left between them. In nucleotides, the CDR3 is TGTGCCAGCAGTTATGGACAAACGAACACTGAAGCTTTCTTT. Translated, it gives CASSYGQTNTEAFF.

The V call is TRBV2, the J call TRBJ1-1; unclear D gene. This CDR3 has 14 amino acids. V gave up 4 bases and J gave up 0 bases, with 9 bases separating them. Germline V gene sequence: CDR1 SNHLY, CDR2 FYNNEI. The CDR3 region has the DNA TGTGCCAGCAGTGGAGGAGACCTGAACACTGAAGCTTTCTTT. It yields the protein CASSGGDLNTEAFF.

The chain combines TRBV28 with TRBJ2-5; tentatively, D is TRBD1 (7 bases). CDR3 length: 12 residues. V was cut by 2 bases and J by 7 bases, with 8 bases left in between. CDR1 is MDHEN, CDR2 SYDVKM, per germline. DNA for the CDR3: TGTGCCAGCAGTTTACAGGGGGGGACCCAGTACTTC. This translates into CASSLQGGTQYF.

J is TRBJ1-5 and V is TRBV7-9; D is undetermined. Trimming removed 5 bases from V and 8 bases from J, with 16 bases in between. Germline loops: CDR1 SEHNR, CDR2 FQNEAQ (reference sequence). The CDR3 contains 14 residues. CDR3 protein: CASSRAPEEKPQHF. CDR3 DNA sequence: TGTGCCAGCAGCCGGGCCCCCGAAGAGAAGCCCCAGCATTTT.

The chain joins TRBV15 to TRBJ2-5; TRBD1 matches at 7 bases. Germline CDR1 and CDR2: LNHNV and YYDKDF (reference sequence). This CDR3 spans 13 amino acids. V shed 3 bases and J 5 bases; nucleotides not matched to a gene: 3. The CDR3 DNA reads TGTGCCACCAGCAGGGGACAGCTGGAGACCCAGTACTTC. It translates to CATSRGQLETQYF.

The rearrangement joins TRBV20-1 to TRBJ1-5; 8 bases map to TRBD1. Germline CDR1 and CDR2: DFQATT and SNEGSKA (reference sequence). The CDR3 has 11 residues. V trimming: 6 bases; J trimming: 12 bases; junction bases outside the gene matches: 7. In DNA, the CDR3 is TGCAGTGCGCCGAAACAGGGGGACCAGCATTTT. Its translation is CSAPKQGDQHF.

V is TRBV7-2 and J is TRBJ2-5; no definite D call. Gene TRBJ2-7 matches the end of the DNA better, so the J call may be wrong. Germline lookup yields CDR1 SGHTA and CDR2 FQGNSA. The CDR3 extends over 11 amino acids. CDR3 bases: TGTGCCAGCAGCTCGGAATACGAGCAGTACTTC. The encoded protein is CASSSEYEQYF.

The DNA for the CDR3 is TGTGCCAGCAGCCCCCTAGCGGGAGGGCCCACAGATACGCAGTATTTT. This sequence encodes CASSPLAGGPTDTQYF. This chain links TRBV7-6 with TRBJ2-3; 12 nucleotides align to TRBD2. CDR3 length equals 16 residues. Germline values: CDR1 SGHVS, CDR2 FNYEAQ. The ends lost 5 bases at V and 2 bases at J; junction bases unmatched: 5. Complete variable domain (other parts from reference TRBV7-6 and TRBJ2-3): GAGVSQSPRYKVTKRGQDVALRCDPISGHVSLYWYRQALGQGPEFLTYFNYEAQQDKSGLPNDRFSAERPEGSISTLTIQRTEQRDSAMYRCASSPLAGGPTDTQYFGPGTRLTVL.

The rearrangement joins TRBV7-2 to TRBJ1-1; perhaps TRBD1 as D (5 bases). The V end was cut by 3 bases, the J end by 0 bases, with 23 bases between. Germline CDR1 is SGHTA and CDR2 is FQGNSA. The CDR3 spans 19 residues. The CDR3 reads CASSLNRRPGREVNTEAFF. CDR3 DNA: TGTGCCAGCAGCTTGAACAGACGGCCTGGCAGGGAGGTGAACACTGAAGCTTTCTTT. Looking up the rest from reference TRBV7-2 and TRBJ1-1 gives the full variable domain: GAGVSQSPSNKVTEKGKDVELRCDPISGHTALYWYRQSLGQGLEFLIYFQGNSAPDKSGLPSDRFSAERTGGSVSTLTIQRTQQEDSAVYLCASSLNRRPGREVNTEAFFGQGTRLTVV.

About this clone itself: Other DNA variants within this sample encode the same CDR3. The V gene is TRBV6-5, the J gene TRBJ2-1; 13 positions match TRBD2. This CDR3 has 15 amino acids. V was pared by 6 bases and J by 9 bases, with 8 bases of the junction left unmatched. Germline V gene lookup returns CDR1 MNHEY and CDR2 SVGAGI. CDR3 sequence reads: CASSPTSGRAGEQFF. The CDR3 DNA is TGTGCCAGCAGCCCCACTAGCGGGAGGGCAGGTGAGCAGTTCTTC.

The chain carries TRBV9 and TRBJ2-3; D not resolved. This CDR3 is built from 11 residues. Trimming took off 4 bases at V and 4 bases at J, with 4 bases between the two ends. In germline, CDR1 is SGDLS, CDR2 YYNGEE. CDR3 nucleotide sequence: TGTGCCAGCAGCCTCTCAGATACGCAGTATTTT. It specifies CASSLSDTQYF.

The V call is TRBV11-2, the J call TRBJ2-1; 12 bases agree with TRBD2. V lost 5 bases and J lost 4; bases outside the gene matches: 6. Germline V CDR1 and CDR2: SGHAT, FQNNGV. The CDR3 extends over 16 amino acids. As DNA, the CDR3 is TGTGCCAGCAGCCCCCGGACTAGCGGGATTTACAATGAGCAGTTCTTC. It encodes CASSPRTSGIYNEQFF.

The chain carries TRBV25-1 and TRBJ1-6; no firm D call. In germline, CDR1 is MGHDK, CDR2 SYGVNS. V was cut by 10 bases and J by 10 bases, with 14 bases left in between. CDR3 length equals 12 residues. CDR3 sequence (DNA): TGTGCCACCACGACGGCAGACTCACCCCTCCACTTT. Residues: CATTTADSPLHF.

The rearrangement links TRBV11-3 to TRBJ2-1; D remains unclear. Germline CDR1 is SGHNT and CDR2 is YENEEA. V was clipped by 8 bases and J by 4 bases, with 15 bases between them. The CDR3 is 14 amino acids. This chain's CDR3 is CASRPGYSYNEQFF. The DNA for the CDR3 is TGTGCCAGCCGCCCGGGCTATTCATACAATGAGCAGTTCTTC.

Here the CDR3 DNA reads TGTGCCGCGGGCTGGCAAGAGACCCAGTACTTC. Its translation is CAAGWQETQYF. The genes are TRBV19 and TRBJ2-5; the D gene is possibly TRBD2 (5 bases). V gave up 11 bases and J gave up 2 bases, with 9 bases separating them. Germline CDR1 and CDR2: LNHDA and SQIVND (reference sequence). CDR3 length: 11 residues.

The chain joins TRBV6-4 to TRBJ1-1, with D maybe TRBD1 (5 bases). Trimming removed 6 bases at V and 0 bases at J, with 11 bases between. Germline-derived CDR1 and CDR2 are MRHNA and SNTAGT. The CDR3 length is 14 residues. CDR3 region: CASSPGRMNTEAFF. The CDR3 DNA reads TGTGCCAGCAGCCCGGGACGGATGAACACTGAAGCTTTCTTT.

The chain combines TRBV10-1 with TRBJ2-2; D is unclear. Looked up from germline, CDR1 is WNHNN and CDR2 is SYGVQD (reference sequence). Deletions cut 2 bases from V and 3 bases from J, with 7 bases between. The CDR3 has 14 residues. The CDR3 region is CASSEGPDTGELFF. The DNA of the CDR3 is TGCGCCAGCAGTGAGGGTCCCGACACCGGGGAGCTGTTTTTT.